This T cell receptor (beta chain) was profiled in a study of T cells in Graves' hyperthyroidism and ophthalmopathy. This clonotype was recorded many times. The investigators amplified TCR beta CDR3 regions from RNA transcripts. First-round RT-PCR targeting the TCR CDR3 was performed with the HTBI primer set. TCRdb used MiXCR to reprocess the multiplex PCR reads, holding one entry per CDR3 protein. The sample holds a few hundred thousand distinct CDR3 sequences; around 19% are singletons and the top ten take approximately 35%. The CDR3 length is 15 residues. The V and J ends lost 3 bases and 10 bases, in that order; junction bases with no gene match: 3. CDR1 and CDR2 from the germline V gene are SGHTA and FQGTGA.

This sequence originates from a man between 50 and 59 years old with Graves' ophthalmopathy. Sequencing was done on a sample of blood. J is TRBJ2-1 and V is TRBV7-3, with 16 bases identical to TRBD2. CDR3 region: CASSFEGLAGGEQFF. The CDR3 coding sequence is TGTGCCAGCAGCTTTGAGGGACTAGCGGGAGGGGAGCAGTTCTTC.